The text below deals with one TCR beta chain. The data stem from a study of beta chain features in type 1 diabetes. CDR3 length: 19 amino acids. In germline, CDR1 is SGHTA, CDR2 FQGNSA. The J segment lost 3 bases and the V segment lost 2 bases, leaving 13 bases of the junction unmatched. The whole isolated RNA underwent reverse transcription, so sequencing captured expressed TCRB transcripts. TCRdb's table, derived via immunoSEQ multiplex PCR, lists solely in-frame clones and lacks some. The sample records under 150,000 clones, roughly 48% being singletons. J is TRBJ2-1 and V is TRBV7-2; TRBD2 matches at 10 bases. The sequencing sample was made of Tregs from blood. This TCR derives from a man in his late teens or twenties in good health. In nucleotides, the CDR3 is TGTGCCAGCAGCTTAATTTTGGCTAGCGGGAGCCTCAACTACAATGAGCAGTTCTTC. Translating gives CASSLILASGSLNYNEQFF. The full variable domain, its missing parts supplied by reference TRBV7-2 and TRBJ2-1, is GAGVSQSPSNKVTEKGKDVELRCDPISGHTALYWYRQSLGQGLEFLIYFQGNSAPDKSGLPSDRFSAERTGGSVSTLTIQRTQQEDSAVYLCASSLILASGSLNYNEQFFGPGTRLTVL.